Below, 14 T cell receptor beta chains from the same sample are listed, as sequenced in a study of T-cell memory formation after mild COVID-19. TCRdb itself ran the 5' RACE reads through MiXCR, one entry per CDR3 protein. The sample shows fewer than 350,000 distinct CDR3 sequences, approximately 15% of them seen only once. Sequencing was done on a sample of PBMCs or a T cell subset sorted from them (not recorded which). These receptors were collected from a man aged 18 to 30 who had mild COVID-19 (a few samples of this study predate the infection). Cell type and time point are not known.

At least ten counts were recorded for this clonotype. V gene TRBV5-4 combines with J gene TRBJ2-5; tentatively, D is TRBD2 (6 bases). The ends were cut back, 4 bases at V and 2 bases at J, with 12 bases in the middle. This CDR3 is built from 14 residues. CDR1 is SGHNT, CDR2 YYREEE, per germline (reference sequence). The chain's CDR3 is CASSPWDFQETQYF. In DNA form, the CDR3 reads TGTGCCAGCAGCCCCTGGGACTTTCAAGAGACCCAGTACTTC.

The chain combines TRBV15 with TRBJ2-1; D ambiguous. Germline CDR1 and CDR2: LNHNV and YYDKDF (reference sequence). The CDR3 is 13 amino acids. Deletions cut 0 bases from V and 10 bases from J, with 10 bases between. For the CDR3, the DNA is TGTGCCACCAGCAGAGATGTGATGGGGGAGCAGTTCTTC. Its protein product is CATSRDVMGEQFF.

The CDR3 DNA follows: TGTGCCAGCAGCCAAGCCTTGAAGCGGGGGACGAACACCGGGGAGCTGTTTTTT. This translates into CASSQALKRGTNTGELFF. The V gene is TRBV4-2, the J gene TRBJ2-2; 8 bases fit TRBD2. V lost 1 base and J lost 0; bases outside the gene matches: 7. This CDR3 has 18 amino acids. Germline V CDR1 and CDR2: LGHNA, YNFKEQ.

This clonotype came up a few times. The rearrangement uses TRBV27 and TRBJ2-1, with D maybe TRBD1 (5 bases). Germline CDR1 and CDR2: MNHEY and SMNVEV (reference sequence). The CDR3 totals 12 residues. V lost 1 base and J lost 15, with 13 bases in between. DNA of the CDR3: TGTGCCAGCAGTTTATTATTGGGGCCCTGGTTCTTC. Translation gives CASSLLLGPWFF.

The table lists this clonotype with many counts. The chain is built from TRBV7-2 and TRBJ2-3; 11 positions agree with TRBD2. Germline V gene data show CDR1 as SGHTA and CDR2 as FQGNSA. The CDR3 consists of 15 residues. V dropped 5 bases and J dropped 3; count of bases not matched to a gene: 4. CDR3 amino acids: CASSPLAGGTDTQYF. In DNA form, the CDR3 reads TGTGCCAGCAGCCCGTTAGCGGGGGGGACAGATACGCAGTATTTT.

The J gene is TRBJ1-2, the V gene TRBV6-2 or TRBV6-3; D gene ambiguous. Germline CDR1 is MNHEY and CDR2 is SVGEGT. V was shortened by 3 bases and J by 5 bases, with 10 bases between the two germline ends. The CDR3 spans 13 residues. The CDR3 bases are TGTGCCAGCAGTTATCCCTCCGGATATGGCTACACCTTC. Translating gives CASSYPSGYGYTF.

The rearrangement links TRBV7-9 to TRBJ2-7; 8 nucleotides align to TRBD1. V shed 4 bases and J 2 bases; nucleotides not matched to a gene: 7. The CDR3 loop spans 15 amino acids. Germline V gene sequence: CDR1 SEHNR, CDR2 FQNEAQ (reference sequence). The CDR3, as DNA: TGTGCCAGCAGCTCCAGGACAGGGATGACCTACGAGCAGTACTTC. This translates into CASSSRTGMTYEQYF.

The CDR3 protein is CASRPGTHVRYGYTF. The CDR3 bases are TGTGCCAGCAGACCCGGGACGCACGTCCGCTATGGCTACACCTTC. V and J are TRBV6-5 and TRBJ1-2, with TRBD1 as a possible D gene (5 bases). There are 15 residues in the CDR3. The germline V gene has CDR1 MNHEY and CDR2 SVGAGI. V shed 6 bases and J shed 4 bases, with 18 bases lying between them.

This clonotype turned up a few times. The chain combines TRBV20-1 with TRBJ2-5; D remains ambiguous. V lost 0 bases and J 7 bases, leaving 18 bases between the germline ends. Germline V lookup: CDR1 DFQATT, CDR2 SNEGSKA (reference sequence). The CDR3 sequence is 15 residues long. Here the CDR3 reads CSARDLGTSWGTQYF. The CDR3 DNA reads TGCAGTGCTAGAGATCTAGGAACTTCTTGGGGGACCCAGTACTTC.

This clonotype was seen a handful of times. This chain joins TRBV9 and TRBJ2-7; D is undetermined. The germline V and J ends were trimmed by 0 bases and 3 bases, with 10 bases remaining between them. The CDR3 sequence is 14 residues long. Germline V gene data show CDR1 as SGDLS and CDR2 as YYNGEE. CDR3: CASSVADGHYEQYF. CDR3 bases: TGTGCCAGCAGCGTAGCCGACGGGCACTACGAGCAGTACTTC.

This clonotype was observed a handful of times. The chain employs TRBV29-1 and TRBJ1-2; no clear D. The CDR3 sequence is 15 residues long. Trimming removed 0 bases from V and 5 bases from J, with 16 bases in between. Germline V gene lookup returns CDR1 SQVTM and CDR2 ANQGSEA. CDR3 sequence reads: CSVEDRRISGYGYTF. The CDR3 bases are TGCAGCGTTGAAGATCGAAGGATCTCGGGTTATGGCTACACCTTC.

The rearrangement joins TRBV4-2 to TRBJ2-7, with 9 positions matching TRBD2. The CDR3 spans 15 residues. Losses at the gene ends were 3 bases for V and 4 bases for J; bases not matched to a gene: 7. CDR1 LGHNA and CDR2 YNFKEQ come from the germline V gene. The CDR3 is CASSQRASGEYEQYF. The CDR3 nucleotides are TGTGCCAGCAGCCAGCGGGCTAGCGGGGAATACGAGCAGTACTTC.

This clonotype was seen more than once but under ten times. The chain is built from TRBV5-5 and TRBJ2-5; D unresolved. The CDR3 extends over 14 amino acids. Germline values: CDR1 SGHKS, CDR2 YYEKEE (reference sequence). V was pared by 4 bases and J by 0 bases, with 10 bases between. The CDR3 here is CASSHKTHQETQYF. The CDR3 bases are TGTGCCAGCAGCCATAAGACACACCAAGAGACCCAGTACTTC. Full variable domain (rest looked up from reference TRBV5-5 and TRBJ2-5): DAGVTQSPTHLIKTRGQQVTLRCSPISGHKSVSWYQQVLGQGPQFIFQYYEKEERGRGNFPDRFSARQFPNYSSELNVNALLLGDSALYLCASSHKTHQETQYFGPGTRLLVL.

This chain connects TRBV4-1 to TRBJ2-4; D is possibly TRBD1 or TRBD2 (5 bases each). The CDR3 is made up of 13 amino acids. Trimming stripped 0 bases from V and 9 bases from J, with 9 bases between. CDR1 MGHRA and CDR2 YSYEKL come from the germline V gene. The DNA of the CDR3 is TGCGCCAGCAGCCAAGATCATGGGGGCATTCAGTACTTC. Protein sequence: CASSQDHGGIQYF.